These 25 T cell receptor beta chains share one sample of origin, sequenced in a study of T cells in pancreatic ductal adenocarcinoma listed by TCRdb under 2017. The pancreatic ductal adenocarcinoma patients who were selected had gone through surgery without receiving any neoadjuvant therapy. Libraries were prepared through the immunoSEQ multiplex PCR assay. What TCRdb holds here is the immuneACCESS table cut down to in-frame rearrangements. Part of the clones is not present; checked against another copy, under half of the missing clones reflect an unresolved V gene, and the others are unexplained. The sample table records fewer than 20,000 clones; 90% to 95% of these occur just once. In total, the top ten clones hold 15% to 20% of the sample. The sequencing input was PBMCs. The receptors here all came from a human donor with pancreatic ductal adenocarcinoma.

The V and J genes are TRBV6-4 and TRBJ2-1, with D tentatively TRBD2 (6 bases). This CDR3 comprises 15 residues. Germline V gene data show CDR1 as MRHNA and CDR2 as SNTAGT. V was cut by 2 bases and J by 0 bases, with 8 bases left in between. The CDR3 region has the DNA TGTGCCAGCAGTGACGGGGGGTCCTCCTACAATGAGCAGTTCTTC. This codes for CASSDGGSSYNEQFF.

The chain carries TRBV6-5 and TRBJ1-2, with D perhaps TRBD1 (5 bases). V lost 0 bases and J 4 bases, leaving 15 bases between the germline ends. Germline loops: CDR1 MNHEY, CDR2 SVGAGI. This CDR3 contains 16 residues. The CDR3 here is CASSYSGRVGGYGYTF. CDR3 nucleotide sequence: TGTGCCAGCAGTTACTCGGGCAGGGTTGGTGGCTATGGCTACACCTTC.

This clone has only one observation. The chain couples TRBV30 to TRBJ1-1; no firm D call. Germline V gene sequence: CDR1 GTSNPN, CDR2 SVGIG (reference sequence). V gave up 3 bases and J gave up 6 bases, with 14 bases separating them. This CDR3 is 13 amino acids long. The CDR3 DNA is TGTGCCTGGAGCCTGACCAGCGGCGCTGAAGCTTTCTTT. Translated, it gives CAWSLTSGAEAFF.

J is TRBJ2-7 and V is TRBV18; 9 positions agree with TRBD1. V was clipped by 2 bases and J by 5 bases; unmatched bases: 7. Germline CDR1 KGHSH, CDR2 LQKENI. This CDR3 has 15 residues. This chain's CDR3 is CASSPTGTGNHEQYF. The CDR3 nucleotides read TGTGCCAGCTCACCAACCGGGACAGGGAACCACGAGCAGTACTTC.

The gene calls are TRBV6-1 and TRBJ1-2; 9 bases match TRBD1. J gave up 2 bases and V 0 bases, and 4 bases lay outside the gene matches. In germline, CDR1 is MNHNS, CDR2 SASEGT. This CDR3 has 16 amino acids. The DNA for the CDR3 is TGTGCCAGCAGTGAAGCTAACAGGGGGCGCAACTATGGCTACACCTTC. Protein product: CASSEANRGRNYGYTF.

The chain joins TRBV6-4 to TRBJ2-1, with D possibly being TRBD1 (5 bases). V lost 0 bases, J lost 5 bases, and 11 bases lay in between. The germline V gene has CDR1 MRHNA and CDR2 SNTAGT. The CDR3 runs 15 residues. CDR3 sequence reads: CASSDSLGVHNEQFF. The CDR3 DNA reads as TGTGCCAGCAGTGACTCGCTAGGGGTTCACAATGAGCAGTTCTTC.

The chain is built from TRBV2 and TRBJ2-5; maybe TRBD1 (5 bases). Germline assignment: CDR1 SNHLY and CDR2 FYNNEI. This CDR3 comprises 12 residues. V was clipped by 3 bases and J by 3 bases, with 5 bases between them. This CDR3 is CASSETEETQYF. As DNA, the CDR3 is TGTGCCAGCAGTGAGACAGAAGAGACCCAGTACTTC.

The chain recombines TRBV10-2 with TRBJ2-7; 12 positions match TRBD2. Germline V gene sequence: CDR1 WSHSY, CDR2 SAAADI. The V gene end was trimmed by 6 bases and the J gene end by 4 bases; junction bases not matched to a gene: 7. The CDR3 loop spans 15 amino acids. The CDR3 region has the DNA TGCGCCAGCAGACCGGGACTAGCGGGTTCATACGAGCAGTACTTC. Residues: CASRPGLAGSYEQYF.

The CDR3 protein is CASSQDRAGSYGYTF. The CDR3 coding sequence is TGTGCCAGCAGCCAAGATCGAGCAGGGAGCTATGGCTACACCTTC. V and J are TRBV14 and TRBJ1-2; maybe TRBD1 (5 bases). In germline, CDR1 is SGHDN, CDR2 FVKESK. With 0 bases removed from V and 4 bases from J, the gap between germline ends came to 12 bases. The CDR3 runs 15 residues.

The chain is built from TRBV7-2 and TRBJ2-1; perhaps TRBD1 as D (6 bases). CDR1 is SGHTA, CDR2 FQGNSA, per germline. V was shortened by 2 bases and J by 6 bases, with 14 bases between the two germline ends. CDR3 length: 15 amino acids. CDR3 residues: CASSLMVTGSNEQFF. CDR3 DNA: TGTGCCAGCAGCTTAATGGTAACAGGGAGCAATGAGCAGTTCTTC.

The chain recombines TRBV6-1 with TRBJ2-1; D could derive from TRBD1 or TRBD2 (5 bases each). CDR3 length: 16 amino acids. Germline V gene lookup returns CDR1 MNHNS and CDR2 SASEGT. V was shortened by 2 bases and J by 6 bases, with 17 bases between the two germline ends. The CDR3 loop reads CASSEFPEGYRNEQFF. The CDR3 nucleotides read TGTGCCAGCAGTGAATTTCCCGAGGGGTATCGCAATGAGCAGTTCTTC.

This clone was seen a few times. The chain carries TRBV30 and TRBJ2-7; D may match TRBD1 or TRBD2 (5 bases each). The CDR3 contains 15 residues. The germline gives CDR1 GTSNPN, CDR2 SVGIG (reference sequence). Trimming cost V 5 bases and J 1 base, with 18 bases left between them. CDR3 sequence reads: CAWGDPGFGSYEQYF. The DNA of the CDR3 is TGTGCCTGGGGGGACCCGGGATTTGGGTCCTACGAGCAGTACTTC.

The chain uses TRBV10-3 and TRBJ2-2; 10 nucleotides align to TRBD2. The CDR3 consists of 18 residues. From germline, CDR1 is ENHRY and CDR2 SYGVKD. The V segment lost 4 bases and the J segment 1 base; nucleotides outside the gene matches: 9. CDR3 loop: CAISGYLAGAKNTGELFF. CDR3 nucleotides: TGTGCCATCAGTGGTTACCTAGCGGGGGCCAAGAACACCGGGGAGCTGTTTTTT.

The chain is built from TRBV16 and TRBJ2-1; TRBD1 agrees at 8 bases. Looked up from germline, CDR1 is KGHSY and CDR2 is FQNENV. This CDR3 has 16 residues. Unmatched junction bases numbered 10, after V lost 0 bases and J lost 9 bases. Here the CDR3 DNA reads TGTGCCAGCAGCCAATCGATTTCCGCAGGGGGCTCTGAGCAGTTCTTC. Translated, it gives CASSQSISAGGSEQFF.

This chain connects TRBV7-2 to TRBJ1-2, with 8 bases identical to TRBD1. After removal of 1 base from V and 4 bases from J, the junction contained 14 bases not matched to a gene. Germline values: CDR1 SGHTA, CDR2 FQGNSA. The CDR3 runs to 18 residues. The CDR3 bases are TGTGCCAGCAGCTTAGTACCCGGACAGGGCCTTCTTGTCTATGGCTACACCTTC. As protein: CASSLVPGQGLLVYGYTF. Filled out from reference TRBV7-2 and TRBJ1-2, the complete variable domain reads GAGVSQSPSNKVTEKGKDVELRCDPISGHTALYWYRQSLGQGLEFLIYFQGNSAPDKSGLPSDRFSAERTGGSVSTLTIQRTQQEDSAVYLCASSLVPGQGLLVYGYTFGSGTRLTVV.

Notes on this clone: Compared with germline, one end of the junction differs, possibly owing to a read error. The same CDR3 also results from other DNA sequences found in this sample. V usage is TRBV9 and J usage is TRBJ2-7, with 9 positions matching TRBD2. The CDR3 loop spans 14 amino acids. The germline CDR1 and CDR2 sequences are SGDLS and YYNGEE. CDR3 in DNA: TGCGCCAGCAGCCCGCGGGGGGGGACCTACGAGCAGTACTTC. This encodes CASSPRGGTYEQYF.

This clone was seen more than once but under ten times. The chain combines TRBV7-2 with TRBJ2-1; TRBD2 matches 7 bases. Germline CDR1 reads SGHTA; CDR2 reads FQGNSA. The length of the CDR3 is 16 residues. V lost 3 bases, J lost 1 base, and 6 bases stayed unmatched. The CDR3 DNA reads as TGTGCCAGCAGCTTCGGCGGGAGTATTTCCTACAATGAGCAGTTCTTC. Amino acids: CASSFGGSISYNEQFF.

The chain combines TRBV7-6 with TRBJ2-7; D not resolved. Germline values: CDR1 SGHVS, CDR2 FNYEAQ. This CDR3 region has 15 residues. Trimming pared 0 bases from V and 2 bases from J, leaving 11 bases between. For the CDR3, the DNA is TGTGCCAGCAGCTTAGCCGTGGGCCCAACCTACGAGCAGTACTTC. Protein: CASSLAVGPTYEQYF.

The rearrangement links TRBV4-1 to TRBJ1-6; 11 bases are a match to TRBD1. There are 19 residues in the CDR3. With V trimmed by 4 bases and J by 0 bases, 8 bases remained unmatched. CDR1 and CDR2 (germline): MGHRA, YSYEKL. The CDR3 sequence is CASSLIAGTGGSYNSPLHF. The CDR3 bases are TGCGCCAGCAGCCTAATTGCCGGGACAGGGGGCTCCTATAATTCACCCCTCCACTTT.

The rearrangement uses TRBV6-5 and TRBJ1-1, with 7 bases that match TRBD1. Germline trimming cut 0 bases from V and 0 bases from J; bases unmatched to any gene: 4. In germline, CDR1 is MNHEY, CDR2 SVGAGI. The CDR3 sequence is 16 residues long. The chain's CDR3 is CASSYSKGTVNTEAFF. CDR3 coding DNA: TGTGCCAGCAGTTACTCCAAAGGGACAGTGAACACTGAAGCTTTCTTT.

The chain employs TRBV29-1 and TRBJ1-1, with D tentatively TRBD1 (5 bases). The CDR3 contains 17 residues. Deletions cut 7 bases from V and 0 bases from J, with 24 bases between. Germline-derived CDR1 and CDR2 are SQVTM and ANQGSEA. The DNA for the CDR3 is TGCAGCGCCGATGAAGGGGCGCGGTCCTCTATGAACACTGAAGCTTTCTTT. Translated: CSADEGARSSMNTEAFF.

V gene TRBV19 combines with J gene TRBJ2-7; no clear D. This CDR3 comprises 16 residues. The germline gives CDR1 LNHDA, CDR2 SQIVND (reference sequence). The ends were cut back, 1 base at V and 3 bases at J, with 16 bases in the middle. CDR3 sequence: CASSIGSQPLDYEQYF. Written as DNA, the CDR3 is TGTGCCAGTAGTATAGGGTCTCAGCCCTTAGACTACGAGCAGTACTTC.

The genes are TRBV4-2 and TRBJ2-5; 13 bases match TRBD2. With 5 bases clipped from V and 1 base from J, the junction kept 16 bases outside the gene matches. This CDR3 has 20 amino acids. Germline values: CDR1 LGHNA, CDR2 YNFKEQ. DNA of the CDR3: TGTGCCAGCAGCTCCAGTGGGACTAGCGGGGTGAATCACCTCCAAGAGACCCAGTACTTC. As protein: CASSSSGTSGVNHLQETQYF.

The V call is TRBV15, the J call TRBJ1-2; D is ambiguous. V lost 3 bases and J lost 3, with 23 bases in between. CDR3 length: 18 amino acids. Germline V gene sequence: CDR1 LNHNV, CDR2 YYDKDF (reference sequence). CDR3 in amino acids: CATSRRPTGPPRDYGYTF. CDR3 bases: TGTGCCACCAGCAGGCGACCGACGGGCCCCCCAAGGGACTATGGCTACACCTTC.

The CDR3 reads CASSLLLAGGPNEQYF. The CDR3, as DNA: TGTGCCAGTAGTCTTTTACTAGCGGGGGGGCCGAACGAGCAGTACTTC. The chain employs TRBV19 and TRBJ2-7, with 13 bases fitting TRBD2. With 5 bases clipped from V and 5 bases from J, the junction kept 9 bases outside the gene matches. Germline values: CDR1 LNHDA, CDR2 SQIVND (reference sequence). The CDR3 sequence is 16 residues long.